The 5 T cell receptor beta chains given below trace back to one sample, sequenced in a study of post-analysis software for immune sequencing data. Study-wide results and caveats: The five TRBV segments detected at higher frequency in patients than in controls included TRBV5-6, TRBV5-1 and TRBV20-1.

No antigen has been identified for these receptors. The TCR beta cDNA libraries contained unique molecular identifiers. MiXCR was run by TCRdb on the PCR reads, yielding one entry per CDR3 protein. Found here are about 820,000 distinct CDR3 sequences, roughly 50% of them singletons; the top ten hold approximately 4.2%. The sample consisted of blood. All receptors come from a girl aged 5 to 17 with multiple sclerosis.

This clonotype has only a few counts. This sequence joins TRBV14 and TRBJ1-6; D not certain. The V gene's germline CDR1 is SGHDN and CDR2 FVKESK. CDR3 length: 17 amino acids. Trimming stripped 0 bases from V and 1 base from J, with 10 bases between. In DNA form, the CDR3 reads TGTGCCAGCAGCCAAGATATAGGGTCTTCCTATAATTCACCCCTCCACTTT. It encodes CASSQDIGSSYNSPLHF. Filled out from reference TRBV14 and TRBJ1-6, the complete variable domain reads EAGVTQFPSHSVIEKGQTVTLRCDPISGHDNLYWYRRVMGKEIKFLLHFVKESKQDESGMPNNRFLAERTGGTYSTLKVQPAELEDSGVYFCASSQDIGSSYNSPLHFGNGTRLTVT.

V gene TRBV29-1 combines with J gene TRBJ1-1; D is perhaps TRBD1 (5 bases). V was pared by 1 base and J by 3 bases, with 18 bases between. CDR3 length equals 16 residues. Germline-derived CDR1 and CDR2 are SQVTM and ANQGSEA. Written as DNA, the CDR3 is TGCAGCGTTGAAGCCCCCCGGGGGGGGACGGACACTGAAGCTTTCTTT. Amino acid sequence: CSVEAPRGGTDTEAFF.

The chain joins TRBV9 to TRBJ2-7, with 7 bases matching TRBD2. The length of the CDR3 is 15 residues. CDR1 is SGDLS, CDR2 YYNGEE, per germline. Trimming took 3 bases from V and 1 from J; bases not matched to a gene: 7. The CDR3 spells CASSAGGRGSYEQYF. In DNA, the CDR3 is TGTGCCAGCAGCGCCGGGGGGAGGGGATCCTACGAGCAGTACTTC. The whole variable domain, remainder taken from reference TRBV9 and TRBJ2-7, is DSGVTQTPKHLITATGQRVTLRCSPRSGDLSVYWYQQSLDQGLQFLIQYYNGEERAKGNILERFSAQQFPDLHSELNLSSLELGDSALYFCASSAGGRGSYEQYFGPGTRLTVT.

This chain joins TRBV9 and TRBJ2-3; possibly TRBD1 or TRBD2 for D (6 bases each). Germline values: CDR1 SGDLS, CDR2 YYNGEE. Trimming took off 4 bases at V and 4 bases at J, with 13 bases between the two ends. CDR3 length equals 14 residues. CDR3 in amino acids: CASSLRGGSDTQYF. CDR3 nucleotide sequence: TGTGCCAGCAGCCTCAGGGGAGGCTCAGATACGCAGTATTTT.

Comments on this clonotype: Sequence at one end of the junction differs from germline and may be a read error. The chain has TRBV7-7 and TRBJ2-1; D is uncertain. The germline V gene encodes CDR1 SSHAT and CDR2 FNYEAQ (reference sequence). This CDR3 region has 16 residues. The CDR3 sequence is CASSLIVGPPYNEQFF. Written as DNA, the CDR3 is TGTGCTAGCAGCTTAATAGTGGGTCCCCCGTACAATGAGCAGTTCTTC.